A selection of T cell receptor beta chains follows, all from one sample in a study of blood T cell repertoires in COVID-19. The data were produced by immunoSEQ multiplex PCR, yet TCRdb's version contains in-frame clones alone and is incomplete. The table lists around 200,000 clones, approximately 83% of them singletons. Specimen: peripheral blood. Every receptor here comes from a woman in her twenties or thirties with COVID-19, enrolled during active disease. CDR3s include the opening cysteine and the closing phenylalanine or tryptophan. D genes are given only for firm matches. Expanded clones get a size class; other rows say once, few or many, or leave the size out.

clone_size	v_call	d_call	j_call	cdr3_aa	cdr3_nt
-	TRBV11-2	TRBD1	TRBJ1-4	CASSSDRVETNEKLFF	TGTGCCAGCAGCTCGGACAGGGTTGAAACTAATGAAAAACTGTTTTTT
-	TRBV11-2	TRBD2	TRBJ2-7	CASSQGLAEATSYEQYF	TGTGCCAGCAGCCAGGGACTAGCGGAGGCAACCTCCTACGAGCAGTACTTC
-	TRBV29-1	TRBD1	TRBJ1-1	CSVEQGGDTEAFF	TGCAGCGTTGAACAGGGGGGCGACACTGAAGCTTTCTTT
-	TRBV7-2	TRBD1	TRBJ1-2	CASSQGALYGYTF	TGTGCCAGCAGCCAGGGGGCCCTCTATGGCTACACCTTC
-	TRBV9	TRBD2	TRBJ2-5	CASSLTSGQETQYF	TGTGCCAGCAGCTTAACTAGCGGTCAAGAGACCCAGTACTTC
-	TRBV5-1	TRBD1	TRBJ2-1	CASSSGRDRSSYNEQFF	TGCGCCAGCAGCTCTGGTAGGGACAGGAGCTCCTACAATGAGCAGTTCTTC
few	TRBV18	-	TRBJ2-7	CASSPAGVGYEQYF	TGTGCCAGCTCACCAGCAGGGGTTGGCTACGAGCAGTACTTC
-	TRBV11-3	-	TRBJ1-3	CASSSGQGNTIYF	TGTGCCAGCAGCTCCGGACAGGGAAACACCATATATTTT
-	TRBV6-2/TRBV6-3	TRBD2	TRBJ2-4	CASSNRRTSGVLWNIQYF	TGTGCCAGCAGCAACCGTCGGACTAGCGGGGTGTTATGGAACATTCAGTACTTC
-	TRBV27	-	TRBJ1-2	CASPFRDCYGYTF	TGTGCCAGTCCTTTCAGGGATTGCTATGGCTACACCTTC
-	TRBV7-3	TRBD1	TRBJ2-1	CASSAGQGAVYNEQFF	TGTGCCAGCAGCGCCGGACAGGGGGCGGTCTACAATGAGCAGTTCTTC
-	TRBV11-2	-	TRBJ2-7	CASSSPRVAAYEQYF	TGTGCCAGCAGCTCCCCTAGGGTAGCGGCCTACGAGCAGTACTTC
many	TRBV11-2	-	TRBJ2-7	CASSLAPLYEQYF	TGTGCCAGCAGCTTAGCCCCTCTCTACGAGCAGTACTTC
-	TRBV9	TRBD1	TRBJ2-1	CASSVGQGSYNEQFF	TGTGCCAGCAGCGTGGGACAGGGCTCCTACAATGAGCAGTTCTTC
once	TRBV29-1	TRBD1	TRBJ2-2	CSVPRGTGSDGELFF	TGCAGCGTTCCTCGGGGGACAGGGTCGGACGGGGAGCTGTTTTTT
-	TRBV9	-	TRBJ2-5	CASSVGGLRETQYF	TGTGCCAGCAGCGTAGGGGGGCTTCGGGAGACCCAGTACTTC
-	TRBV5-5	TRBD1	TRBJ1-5	CASSQRTGGNQPQHF	TGTGCCAGCAGCCAAAGGACAGGGGGGAATCAGCCCCAGCATTTT
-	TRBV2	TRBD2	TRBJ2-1	CASEGLAGVREQFF	TGTGCCAGCGAGGGACTAGCGGGAGTTAGGGAGCAGTTCTTC
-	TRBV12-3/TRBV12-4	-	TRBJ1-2	CASSEGGYGYTF	TGTGCCAGCAGCGAAGGGGGCTATGGCTACACCTTC
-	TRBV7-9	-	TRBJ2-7	CASSLGSYEQYF	TGTGCCAGCAGCCTCGGGTCTTACGAGCAGTACTTC